Listed below are T cell receptor beta chains from one sample, sequenced in a study of blood T cells in healthy people across ages. MiXCR, applied by TCRdb to the 5' RACE reads, yields one record per CDR3 protein. The data hold some 290,000 distinct CDR3 sequences, with 25% to 30% observed a single time. Sequencing was carried out using blood. Source of these receptors: a woman in her seventies in good health. Each CDR3 is given with its conserved first and last residue.

>TRBJ1-2|TRBV27
CASNGGYGYTF
>TRBJ2-1|TRBV29-1
CSVEDWGTSTSYNEQFF
>TRBJ2-1|TRBV7-6
CASRLQQGGGDEQFF
>TRBJ2-7|TRBV6-5
CASRGTGSYEQYF
>TRBJ2-1|TRBV6-6
CASSVTGGHEQFF
>TRBJ1-2|TRBV18
CASSPEYRVGYTF
>TRBJ1-2|TRBV7-9
CASSEWQGTGYTF
>TRBJ1-2|TRBV9
CASSVEGANYGYTF
>TRBJ1-2|TRBV24-1
CATSDSVRNYGYTF
>TRBJ1-4|TRBV6-5
CASSYRAPIATNEKLFF
>TRBJ2-7|TRBV20-1
CSARDPGSYEQYF
>.|TRBV3-1
CASRVDSAGEQFF
>TRBJ2-1|TRBV4-1
CASSQDWRGSYNEQFF
>TRBJ2-1|TRBV20-1
CSARDLGLKSNNPVNEQFF
>TRBJ2-5|TRBV6-2/TRBV6-3
CVSSLTGWETQYF
>TRBJ2-2|TRBV13
CASSLGRAMGLADTGELFF
>TRBJ2-7|TRBV3-1
CASSRQGRFSSSYEQYF
>TRBJ2-3|TRBV11-2
CASSAGGGDADTQYF
>TRBJ1-5|TRBV21-1
CASSKGRSSNQPQHF
>TRBJ2-2|TRBV4-3
CASSQDPKIPTGELFF
>TRBJ2-3|TRBV20-1
CSASLGASGTDTQYF
>TRBJ2-3|TRBV28
CASSWARAVTTDTQYF
>TRBJ2-3|TRBV6-5
CASSSSRQGARPDTQYF
>TRBJ1-4|TRBV25-1
CASRRTGRNEKLFF
>TRBJ1-3|TRBV6-5
CASSLTGTGAGNTIYF
>TRBJ1-5|TRBV28
CASSLSGQGIGRPQHF
>TRBJ2-3|TRBV7-6
CASSLASLAGVVDTQYF